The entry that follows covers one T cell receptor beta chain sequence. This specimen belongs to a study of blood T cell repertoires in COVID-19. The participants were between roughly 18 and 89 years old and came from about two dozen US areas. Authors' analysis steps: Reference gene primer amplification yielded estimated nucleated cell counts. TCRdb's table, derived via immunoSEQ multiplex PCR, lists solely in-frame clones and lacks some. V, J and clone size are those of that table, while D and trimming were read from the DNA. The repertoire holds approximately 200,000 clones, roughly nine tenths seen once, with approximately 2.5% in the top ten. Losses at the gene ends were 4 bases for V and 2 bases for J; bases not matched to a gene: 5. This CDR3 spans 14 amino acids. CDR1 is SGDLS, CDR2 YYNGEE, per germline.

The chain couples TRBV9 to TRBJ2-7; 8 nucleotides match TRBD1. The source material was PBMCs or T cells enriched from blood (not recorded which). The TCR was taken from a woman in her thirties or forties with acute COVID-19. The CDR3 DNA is TGTGCCAGCAGCCCTCCGGACAGGGCCTACGAGCAGTACTTC. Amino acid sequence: CASSPPDRAYEQYF.